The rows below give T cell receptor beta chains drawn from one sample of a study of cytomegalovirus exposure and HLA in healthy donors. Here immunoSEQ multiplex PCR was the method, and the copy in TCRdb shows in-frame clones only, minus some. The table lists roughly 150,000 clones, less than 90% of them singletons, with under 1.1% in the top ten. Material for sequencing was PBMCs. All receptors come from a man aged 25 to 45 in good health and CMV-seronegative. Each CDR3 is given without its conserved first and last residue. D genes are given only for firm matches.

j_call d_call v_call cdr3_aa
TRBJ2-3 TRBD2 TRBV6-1 ASSGTSGGLTSTDTQY
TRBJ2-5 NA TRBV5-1 ASMLSGQETQY
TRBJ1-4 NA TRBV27 ASSQDRNEKLF
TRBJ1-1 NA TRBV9 ASSVVGHGQAF
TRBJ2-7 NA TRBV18 ASSDYYEQY
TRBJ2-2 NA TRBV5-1 ASSLRVPGELF
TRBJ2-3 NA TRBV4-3 ASSQESRVTQY
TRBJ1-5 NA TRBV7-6 ASSQGQGIRQPQH
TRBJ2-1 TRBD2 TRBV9 ASSAGLAEAHEQF
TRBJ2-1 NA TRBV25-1 ASSALPDSPVGNEQF
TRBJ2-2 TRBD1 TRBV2 ASKWQGATGELF
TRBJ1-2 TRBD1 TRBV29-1 SVSGTGDLSNYGYT
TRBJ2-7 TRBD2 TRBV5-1 ASSGATSGGYEQY
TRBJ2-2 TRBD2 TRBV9 ASSGNVAGAGELF
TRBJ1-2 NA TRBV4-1 ASSQESRYGYT
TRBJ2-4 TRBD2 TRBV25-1 ASSEYISGRAQNIQY
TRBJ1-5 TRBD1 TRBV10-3 AISGTGGSGQPQH
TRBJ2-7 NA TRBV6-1 ASSGRATEYEQY
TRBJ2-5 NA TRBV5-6 ASSSTAGVAYQETQY
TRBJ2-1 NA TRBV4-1 ASSQDGGVWAGEENEQF
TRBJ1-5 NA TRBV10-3 AISESGGNQPQH
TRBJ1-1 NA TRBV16 ASSRSSYTEAF
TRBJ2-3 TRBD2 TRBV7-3 ASSPSRRTSGSTDTQY
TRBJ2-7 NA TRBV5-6 ASSPGDGEQY
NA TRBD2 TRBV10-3 AISMRPGLAGSDEQY
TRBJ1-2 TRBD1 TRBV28 ASSPEQGAGNYGYT
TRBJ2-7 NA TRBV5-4 ASSSSVTGGAYEQY
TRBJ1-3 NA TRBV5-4 ASSLSSLSSGNTIY
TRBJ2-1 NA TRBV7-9 ASSLERTTEQF
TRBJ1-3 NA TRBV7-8 ASSNGAFSSGNTIY
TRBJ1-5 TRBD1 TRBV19 ASSIAAGTGPLYPQH
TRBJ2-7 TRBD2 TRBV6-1 ASSVAGEYYEQY
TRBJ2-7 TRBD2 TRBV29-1 SVTGLAGPYEQY
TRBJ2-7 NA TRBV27 ASKGGGGEQY
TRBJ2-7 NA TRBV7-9 ASSKREFYEQY
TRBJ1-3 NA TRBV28 ASRLAGLTGNTIY
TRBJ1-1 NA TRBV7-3 ASSLGRANTEAF
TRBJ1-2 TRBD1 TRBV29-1 SADWDREYRGYT
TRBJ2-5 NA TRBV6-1 ASSLWTEQETQY
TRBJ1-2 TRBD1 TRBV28 ASTAQGAHT
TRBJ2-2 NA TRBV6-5 ASSYSLNTGELF
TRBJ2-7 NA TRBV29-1 SVARGAYEQY
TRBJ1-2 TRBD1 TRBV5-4 ASSDGQEYGYT
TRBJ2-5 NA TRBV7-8 ASSLDFLQETQY
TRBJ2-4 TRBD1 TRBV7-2 ASSTGTGAGIQY
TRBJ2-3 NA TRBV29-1 SVGDWTDTDTQY
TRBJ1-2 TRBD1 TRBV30 ATEQGAPNYGYT
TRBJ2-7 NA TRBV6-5 ASTNERGRYEQY
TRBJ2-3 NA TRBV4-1 ASSQMTGTSGTQY
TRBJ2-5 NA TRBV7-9 ASSLAGAQETQY